The clone carrying this T cell receptor beta chain was observed a handful of times. Its target is not known. This sample is part of a study of CD8 T cells in ankylosing spondylitis. TCRdb re-derived calls from the 5' RACE reads in MiXCR, one entry per CDR3 protein. This sample has 200,000 to 250,000 distinct CDR3 sequences, with under 8.5% found just once. Study-wide results and limits: Significant enrichment of disease-linked clones was reported in matched ankylosing spondylitis synovial fluid.

This TCR was sampled from a female donor with ankylosing spondylitis or in good health (not recorded which). The sequenced sample was blood, either unsorted or a sorted T cell fraction (not recorded which).

CDR3 DNA sequence: TGTGCCAGCAGTTACTCGTCTTTTGGATCCCTCTCCTACGAGCAGTACTTC. Translating gives CASSYSSFGSLSYEQYF. This sequence joins TRBV6-2 or TRBV6-3 and TRBJ2-7; D unresolved. Germline CDR1 reads MNHEY; CDR2 reads SVGEGT. The CDR3 is 17 amino acids. V lost 0 bases and J lost 0, with 15 bases in between.